The 2 T cell receptor beta chains below all came from one sample that was sequenced in a study of blood T cell repertoires in COVID-19. TCRdb's copy holds only in-frame clones and misses some; the assay was immunoSEQ multiplex PCR. The sample includes about 68,000 clones, 85% of them seen just once. The sample comprised peripheral blood. These receptors were taken from a middle-aged man with acute or convalescent COVID-19.

This clone showed up just a few times. The rearrangement links TRBV24-1 to TRBJ2-3; perhaps TRBD2 as D (5 bases). This CDR3 has 16 residues. The V end was cut by 4 bases, the J end by 6 bases, with 19 bases between. Germline V gene sequence: CDR1 KGHDR, CDR2 SFDVKD. CDR3 amino acids: CATSEPRGAARDTQYF. For the CDR3, the DNA is TGTGCCACCAGTGAACCCCGGGGAGCCGCCCGCGATACGCAGTATTTT.

This chain links TRBV18 with TRBJ2-2, with 7 bases identical to TRBD1. The CDR3 has 13 amino acids. The ends lost 8 bases at V and 1 base at J; junction bases unmatched: 1. The germline CDR1 and CDR2 sequences are KGHSH and LQKENI. CDR3 sequence reads: CASRTGNTGELFF. DNA for the CDR3: TGTGCCAGCCGGACAGGGAACACCGGGGAGCTGTTTTTT.